This record concerns one TCR beta chain sequence. In the original processing: Scientists estimated how many nucleated cells there were by amplifying reference gene primers. Profiling relied on immunoSEQ multiplex PCR, and the TCRdb table lists in-frame clones only, not all of them. The V and J calls and clone size come from that table; D and trimming were worked out from the DNA. The data contain 100,000 to 150,000 clones, about 89% of them seen just once; the ten biggest clones take up around 4.2%. These data come from a study of blood T cell repertoires in COVID-19. Background on the study: Sources were T cells, B-cell-depleted T cells, or PBMCs; the material itself was cDNA or gDNA.

Germline CDR1 reads MDHEN; CDR2 reads SYDVKM. J gave up 4 bases and V 6 bases, and 5 bases lay outside the gene matches. This CDR3 has 13 residues. The sample comprised peripheral blood. The receptor comes from a man aged 55 to 70 with COVID-19, enrolled during active disease. V usage is TRBV28 and J usage is TRBJ1-1; the match to TRBD1 covers 7 bases. CDR3 coding DNA: TGTGCCAGCAGGAGAGACAGGGTCACTGAAGCTTTCTTT. This translates into CASRRDRVTEAFF.